The 30 T cell receptor beta chains in this list originate from one sample, sequenced in a study of a mutant IDH1 vaccine in newly diagnosed glioma. Time point here: week 5, during vaccination. Alongside topical imiquimod, each dose of vaccine comprised 300 ug of mutant IDH1 20-mer peptide. These receptors are not linked to any known antigen. Repertoires were generated with immunoSEQ multiplex PCR, while TCRdb's copy carries only in-frame clones and drops some. In the table there are around 28,000 clones, 89% of which are singletons. Specimen: PBMCs, collected from a glioma patient whose treatment included an IDH1 peptide vaccine. These receptors all come from a man between 18 and 29 years old with glioma.

V is TRBV30 and J is TRBJ1-5; tentative D call: TRBD1 (6 bases). Germline CDR1 GTSNPN, CDR2 SVGIG (reference sequence). The CDR3 extends over 15 amino acids. V shed 5 bases and J shed 4 bases, with 18 bases lying between them. CDR3 nucleotide sequence: TGTGCCTGGTCCCGGACAGCCAGAGTAAATCAGCCCCAGCATTTT. Encoded protein: CAWSRTARVNQPQHF.

This clone was seen only once. The CDR3 region is CATSREARGRDYGYTF. The CDR3 DNA follows: TGTGCCACCAGCAGAGAGGCCAGGGGGCGAGATTATGGCTACACCTTC. The chain has TRBV15 and TRBJ1-2, with 8 bases fitting TRBD1. J was trimmed by 5 bases and V by 0 bases; bases with no gene match: 8. Germline CDR1 is LNHNV and CDR2 is YYDKDF (reference sequence). This CDR3 region has 16 residues.

The chain employs TRBV6-5 and TRBJ2-2; 8 positions match TRBD2. The CDR3 is made up of 14 amino acids. Germline V gene sequence: CDR1 MNHEY, CDR2 SVGAGI. J lost 7 bases, V lost 8 bases, and 9 bases had no gene match. The CDR3 is CASGAGDGGGELFF. Written as DNA, the CDR3 is TGTGCCAGCGGAGCGGGAGACGGTGGCGGGGAGCTGTTTTTT.

J is TRBJ2-1 and V is TRBV6-5; D gene uncertain. Looked up from germline, CDR1 is MNHEY and CDR2 is SVGAGI. The CDR3 length is 13 residues. The ends were cut back, 11 bases at V and 3 bases at J, with 14 bases in the middle. CDR3 bases: TGTGCCTCAGCCCCCCAAGGCTACAATGAGCAGTTCTTC. It specifies CASAPQGYNEQFF.

This chain links TRBV5-1 with TRBJ2-7, with TRBD1 matching over 10 bases. CDR3 length: 15 residues. V shed 4 bases and J 1 base; nucleotides not matched to a gene: 5. Per germline, CDR1 SGHRS and CDR2 YFSETQ. The CDR3 reads CASSAGQGPSYEQYF. CDR3 bases: TGCGCCAGCAGCGCGGGACAGGGGCCTTCCTACGAGCAGTACTTC.

This clone was detected once. The chain links TRBV27 to TRBJ1-5, with D uncertain. Trimming stripped 8 bases from V and 7 bases from J, with 12 bases between. CDR1 and CDR2 (germline): MNHEY, SMNVEV (reference sequence). This CDR3 region has 12 residues. The chain's CDR3 is CASARAGQPQHF. The CDR3 bases are TGTGCCAGCGCCCGGGCGGGCCAGCCCCAGCATTTT.

This clone came up once. The chain has TRBV6-5 and TRBJ1-2, with D possibly TRBD1 on 6 matching bases. CDR1 is MNHEY, CDR2 SVGAGI, per germline. Trimming took off 11 bases at V and 10 bases at J, with 11 bases between the two ends. The CDR3 is 9 residues long. CDR3 coding DNA: TGTGCCGTCCAGGGGATCTACACCTTC. This translates into CAVQGIYTF.

V and J are TRBV4-2 and TRBJ1-2, with D unclear. V was shortened by 0 bases and J by 0 bases, with 14 bases between the two germline ends. This CDR3 region has 17 residues. CDR1 LGHNA and CDR2 YNFKEQ come from the germline V gene. The CDR3 region has the DNA TGTGCCAGCAGCCAAGACGCCCCTGCCGGAACTAACTATGGCTACACCTTC. It yields the protein CASSQDAPAGTNYGYTF.

The chain links TRBV9 to TRBJ2-5, with D maybe TRBD2 (6 bases). This CDR3 has 15 residues. The ends were cut back, 3 bases at V and 6 bases at J, with 18 bases in the middle. CDR1 SGDLS and CDR2 YYNGEE come from the germline V gene. The CDR3: CASSATSTLRQTQYF. The CDR3 DNA follows: TGTGCCAGCAGCGCGACTAGTACGTTGCGACAGACCCAGTACTTC.

This chain uses TRBV5-1 with TRBJ1-1; D is unclear. CDR1 is SGHRS and CDR2 is YFSETQ in the germline V gene. The V and J ends lost 5 bases and 0 bases respectively, with 8 bases between them. CDR3 length: 13 residues. Here the CDR3 DNA reads TGCGCCAGCAGATCAGAATTGAACACTGAAGCTTTCTTT. Translation gives CASRSELNTEAFF. Variable domain in full (rest from reference TRBV5-1 and TRBJ1-1): KAGVTQTPRYLIKTRGQQVTLSCSPISGHRSVSWYQQTPGQGLQFLFEYFSETQRNKGNFPGRFSGRQFSNSRSEMNVSTLELGDSALYLCASRSELNTEAFFGQGTRLTVV.

The chain combines TRBV4-3 with TRBJ2-7; the D gene is possibly TRBD1 (5 bases). The length of the CDR3 is 15 residues. Germline CDR1 reads LGHNA; CDR2 reads YSLEER. Trimming cost V 0 bases and J 3 bases, with 12 bases left between them. The CDR3 region is CASSQDRGRLYEQYF. DNA of the CDR3: TGCGCCAGCAGCCAAGATAGGGGCAGACTCTACGAGCAGTACTTC.

V and J are TRBV29-1 and TRBJ2-1, with a weak D call TRBD2 (5 bases). CDR1 and CDR2 (germline): SQVTM, ANQGSEA. This CDR3 region has 15 residues. V dropped 7 bases and J dropped 4 bases, with 20 bases sitting between them. The CDR3 region has the DNA TGCAGCGCCGGGCTTATAGTCGGGGTATACAATGAGCAGTTCTTC. Protein sequence: CSAGLIVGVYNEQFF.

CDR3 nucleotides: TGTGCCAGCAAGGGGGGCACTGAAGCTTTCTTT. Translated, it gives CASKGGTEAFF. V usage is TRBV2 and J usage is TRBJ1-1; D is possibly TRBD1 (6 bases). Germline V gene sequence: CDR1 SNHLY, CDR2 FYNNEI. Trimming cost V 7 bases and J 4 bases, with 7 bases left between them. This CDR3 has 11 residues.

This chain connects TRBV2 to TRBJ1-1; no definite D call. The CDR3 extends over 12 amino acids. CDR1 and CDR2 (germline): SNHLY, FYNNEI. Between the trimmed V and J ends, which lost 2 bases and 9 bases, there was a span of 10 bases. For the CDR3, the DNA is TGTGCCAGCAGTGAAAGTGGGGAAAAAGCTTTCTTT. Translated: CASSESGEKAFF.

The gene calls are TRBV7-8 and TRBJ1-1; D not certain. The CDR3 extends over 16 amino acids. V was clipped by 1 base and J by 4 bases, with 16 bases between them. Per the germline V gene, CDR1 is SGHVS and CDR2 is FQNEAQ. CDR3 nucleotides: TGTGCCAGCAGCTTAGGGGAGCTCCTCACCCTCACTGAAGCTTTCTTT. It specifies CASSLGELLTLTEAFF.

This clone was detected only once. The chain combines TRBV29-1 with TRBJ2-3; D call uncertain. Germline V gene lookup returns CDR1 SQVTM and CDR2 ANQGSEA. This CDR3 region has 12 residues. V lost 6 bases and J lost 1, with 8 bases in between. The chain's CDR3 is CSVEPGTDTQYF. For the CDR3, the DNA is TGCAGCGTCGAACCTGGCACAGATACGCAGTATTTT.

The chain employs TRBV9 and TRBJ2-2; no clear D. This CDR3 has 12 residues. Trimming pared 0 bases from V and 6 bases from J, leaving 3 bases between. CDR1 and CDR2 from the germline V gene are SGDLS and YYNGEE. In nucleotides, the CDR3 is TGTGCCAGCAGCGTAGGGTCCGGGGAGCTGTTTTTT. It specifies CASSVGSGELFF.

The V call is TRBV28, the J call TRBJ1-6, with D possibly TRBD1 on 6 matching bases. V lost 7 bases and J 8 bases, leaving 12 bases between the germline ends. Germline V gene lookup returns CDR1 MDHEN and CDR2 SYDVKM. This CDR3 is built from 13 residues. The CDR3 loop reads CASKDREYSPLHF. The CDR3 region has the DNA TGTGCCAGCAAGGACAGAGAATATTCACCCCTCCACTTT.

The genes are TRBV4-3 and TRBJ2-7; D may be TRBD2 (5 bases). Trimming shortened V by 0 bases and J by 2 bases, and 8 bases separated the two germline ends. Per germline, CDR1 LGHNA and CDR2 YSLEER. This CDR3 has 14 amino acids. CDR3 DNA sequence: TGCGCCAGCAGCCAAGATAGGACTGCCTACGAGCAGTACTTC. It encodes CASSQDRTAYEQYF.

This chain links TRBV5-1 with TRBJ1-4; 9 bases fit TRBD1. Germline assignment: CDR1 SGHRS and CDR2 YFSETQ. This CDR3 spans 17 amino acids. V was clipped by 0 bases and J by 6 bases; unmatched bases: 9. CDR3 DNA sequence: TGCGCCAGCAGCTTGGGGGCCGGGACAGGGCATCATGAAAAACTGTTTTTT. Amino acid sequence: CASSLGAGTGHHEKLFF.

This chain connects TRBV28 to TRBJ1-1; D perhaps matches TRBD1 (5 bases). CDR3 length equals 13 residues. V lost 3 bases to trimming and J lost 7 bases, with 12 bases between them. CDR1 is MDHEN, CDR2 SYDVKM, per germline. The CDR3 reads CASSLSQGHEAFF. The DNA of the CDR3 is TGTGCCAGCAGTTTGAGTCAGGGCCATGAAGCTTTCTTT.

The rearrangement links TRBV4-1 to TRBJ1-4; tentatively, D is TRBD1 (6 bases). V was cut by 5 bases and J by 2 bases, with 12 bases left in between. Germline values: CDR1 MGHRA, CDR2 YSYEKL. This CDR3 region has 15 residues. The CDR3 nucleotides are TGCGCCAGCAGCATCCACAGGGCCACTAATGAAAAACTGTTTTTT. It is translated as CASSIHRATNEKLFF.

This chain uses TRBV25-1 with TRBJ2-1; D is possibly TRBD2 (5 bases). The CDR3 runs 13 residues. V lost 8 bases, J lost 8 bases, and 16 bases lay in between. CDR1 is MGHDK, CDR2 SYGVNS, per germline. CDR3 residues: CASGRRQRDEQFF. The CDR3 DNA sequence: TGTGCCAGCGGTCGGAGGCAGCGCGATGAGCAGTTCTTC.

This chain links TRBV9 with TRBJ1-2; tentatively, D is TRBD1 (6 bases). CDR3 length: 15 amino acids. Per the germline V gene, CDR1 is SGDLS and CDR2 is YYNGEE. Trimming shortened V by 0 bases and J by 3 bases, and 12 bases separated the two germline ends. CDR3 bases: TGTGCCAGCAGCGTAGAACAGGGCTCCTACTATGGCTACACCTTC. Encoded protein: CASSVEQGSYYGYTF.

This clone appeared a single time. The CDR3 sequence is CSVRWLGAGMTDTQYF. CDR3 DNA: TGCAGCGTCCGTTGGCTAGGGGCGGGAATGACAGATACGCAGTATTTT. The J gene is TRBJ2-3, the V gene TRBV29-1; perhaps TRBD2 as D (6 bases). V lost 6 bases to trimming and J lost 3 bases, with 22 bases between them. CDR1 and CDR2 (germline): SQVTM, ANQGSEA. CDR3 length: 16 residues.

V is TRBV6-1 and J is TRBJ1-5; 10 nucleotides agree with TRBD1. Germline assignment: CDR1 MNHNS and CDR2 SASEGT. CDR3 size: 15 residues. The trim removed 4 bases at V and 5 bases at J, leaving 5 bases unmatched. The CDR3 nucleotides are TGTGCCAGCAGTGGAGGGGGGACAGGGGATCAGCCCCAGCATTTT. Protein product: CASSGGGTGDQPQHF.

This clone was observed once. The CDR3 sequence is CASSLSTGTGGRAEAFF. The CDR3 DNA reads as TGTGCCAGCAGCTTATCCACCGGGACAGGGGGCCGGGCTGAAGCTTTCTTT. This chain links TRBV7-8 with TRBJ1-1; 12 bases match TRBD1. Per the germline V gene, CDR1 is SGHVS and CDR2 is FQNEAQ. The CDR3 length is 17 residues. With 2 bases clipped from V and 6 bases from J, the junction kept 10 bases outside the gene matches.

The rearrangement joins TRBV29-1 to TRBJ2-5; D is ambiguous. Germline CDR1 and CDR2: SQVTM and ANQGSEA. V was shortened by 5 bases and J by 7 bases, with 14 bases between the two germline ends. The CDR3 is 12 residues long. The CDR3 spells CSVTTVSGTQYF. CDR3 coding DNA: TGCAGCGTTACCACAGTCTCGGGGACCCAGTACTTC.

The rearrangement uses TRBV7-9 and TRBJ2-7; 7 nucleotides agree with TRBD1. V gave up 3 bases and J gave up 5 bases; unmatched junction bases: 1. The CDR3 consists of 12 residues. The germline CDR1 and CDR2 sequences are SEHNR and FQNEAQ (reference sequence). CDR3 protein: CASSFQGDEQYF. The CDR3 DNA is TGTGCCAGCAGCTTCCAGGGGGACGAGCAGTACTTC. The whole variable domain, remainder taken from reference TRBV7-9 and TRBJ2-7, is DTGVSQNPRHKITKRGQNVTFRCDPISEHNRLYWYRQTLGQGPEFLTYFQNEAQLEKSRLLSDRFSAERPKGSFSTLEIQRTEQGDSAMYLCASSFQGDEQYFGPGTRLTVT.

This chain joins TRBV29-1 and TRBJ1-2; possibly TRBD1 for D (6 bases). Germline CDR1 reads SQVTM; CDR2 reads ANQGSEA. The ends were cut back, 1 base at V and 8 bases at J, with 20 bases in the middle. The CDR3 runs 15 residues. This CDR3 reads CSVEGPEWGAQGYTF. The CDR3 nucleotides are TGCAGCGTTGAAGGGCCCGAGTGGGGGGCGCAAGGCTACACCTTC.